This passage covers 15 T cell receptor beta chains from one sample sequenced in a study of control samples from healthy donors and cancer patients. The data were produced by immunoSEQ multiplex PCR, yet TCRdb's version contains in-frame clones alone and is incomplete. The profile shows approximately 82,000 clones, around 87% of them singletons. The specimen sequenced was blood. The origin of the receptors is a man in his forties or fifties in good health.

The chain has TRBV2 and TRBJ2-7; D is uncertain. The germline gives CDR1 SNHLY, CDR2 FYNNEI. The CDR3 has 12 amino acids. Trimming stripped 6 bases from V and 3 bases from J, with 9 bases between. The CDR3 loop is CASSVEDYEQYF. Written as DNA, the CDR3 is TGTGCCAGCAGCGTGGAAGACTACGAGCAGTACTTC.

V gene TRBV7-2 combines with J gene TRBJ1-2, with TRBD1 matching over 7 bases. With V trimmed by 0 bases and J by 8 bases, 9 bases remained unmatched. The germline V gene has CDR1 SGHTA and CDR2 FQGNSA. This CDR3 has 15 amino acids. CDR3 sequence (DNA): TGTGCCAGCAGCTTAGCGGAAAGGAGGGGGCTAGGCTACACCTTC. This sequence encodes CASSLAERRGLGYTF.

This chain connects TRBV5-1 to TRBJ2-7; maybe TRBD1 (6 bases). The CDR3 has 15 residues. V shed 4 bases and J shed 7 bases, with 21 bases lying between them. Germline V gene data show CDR1 as SGHRS and CDR2 as YFSETQ. The CDR3, as DNA: TGCGCCAGCAGCCTGGGGGCGCCCCGGGGCGGGGAGCAGTACTTC. Its protein is CASSLGAPRGGEQYF.

The CDR3 sequence: CATSGWDPSTDTQYF. The CDR3 DNA reads as TGTGCCACCAGTGGGTGGGACCCTAGCACAGATACGCAGTATTTT. V is TRBV24-1 and J is TRBJ2-3; either TRBD1 or TRBD2 may fit D (5 bases each). The CDR3 runs to 15 residues. Germline assignment: CDR1 KGHDR and CDR2 SFDVKD. V was clipped by 5 bases and J by 0 bases, with 11 bases between them.

This clone was detected only once. The chain couples TRBV30 to TRBJ2-5; possibly TRBD2 for D (5 bases). V was shortened by 3 bases and J by 1 base, with 15 bases between the two germline ends. The germline V gene encodes CDR1 GTSNPN and CDR2 SVGIG (reference sequence). The CDR3 runs 15 residues. CDR3 nucleotides: TGTGCCTGGAGCGGGGAAGGAGTGAGCCAAGAGACCCAGTACTTC. As protein: CAWSGEGVSQETQYF.

This clone was detected only a few times. The V and J genes are TRBV5-1 and TRBJ2-2; 11 bases fit TRBD2. Germline lookup yields CDR1 SGHRS and CDR2 YFSETQ. This CDR3 contains 19 residues. V trimming: 1 base; J trimming: 2 bases; junction bases outside the gene matches: 10. Here the CDR3 reads CASSLFGLAGGHNTGELFF. In DNA form, the CDR3 reads TGCGCCAGCAGCTTGTTTGGGCTAGCGGGAGGCCACAACACCGGGGAGCTGTTTTTT. The whole variable domain, filled in from reference TRBV5-1 and TRBJ2-2, reads KAGVTQTPRYLIKTRGQQVTLSCSPISGHRSVSWYQQTPGQGLQFLFEYFSETQRNKGNFPGRFSGRQFSNSRSEMNVSTLELGDSALYLCASSLFGLAGGHNTGELFFGEGSRLTVL.

The V and J genes are TRBV10-3 and TRBJ2-5; the D is unclear. Germline CDR1 and CDR2: ENHRY and SYGVKD. There are 12 residues in the CDR3. V was shortened by 4 bases and J by 4 bases, with 7 bases between the two germline ends. The CDR3 reads CAISVDAETQYF. The DNA of the CDR3 is TGTGCCATCAGTGTAGATGCAGAGACCCAGTACTTC.

V usage is TRBV7-3 and J usage is TRBJ2-2; D perhaps matches TRBD2 (5 bases). CDR1 and CDR2 (germline): SGHTA, FQGTGA. The CDR3 spans 15 residues. The germline V and J ends were trimmed by 5 bases and 6 bases, with 16 bases remaining between them. CDR3 DNA sequence: TGTGCCAGCAGCCCCGGGATAGCTTCCCCCGGGGAGCTGTTTTTT. Translated: CASSPGIASPGELFF.

The V and J genes are TRBV4-3 and TRBJ1-6; 8 bases fit TRBD1. V lost 3 bases and J lost 9; bases outside the gene matches: 7. The CDR3 extends over 15 amino acids. In germline, CDR1 is LGHNA, CDR2 YSLEER. Here the CDR3 DNA reads TGCGCCAGCAGCCAGATAGGACAGGGTGGTTCACCCCTCCACTTT. Translated: CASSQIGQGGSPLHF.

The rearrangement joins TRBV6-1 to TRBJ1-1; D ambiguous. Germline CDR1 is MNHNS and CDR2 is SASEGT. Trimming removed 2 bases at V and 6 bases at J, with 13 bases between. This CDR3 contains 14 residues. The DNA for the CDR3 is TGTGCCAGCAGTGAATTTGGCGCCTCCGCTGAAGCTTTCTTT. This gives the protein CASSEFGASAEAFF.

The rearrangement joins TRBV13 to TRBJ1-2; D not certain. CDR1 is PRHDT and CDR2 is FYEKMQ in the germline V gene (reference sequence). The CDR3 consists of 13 residues. V lost 0 bases, J lost 6 bases, and 8 bases lay in between. In DNA, the CDR3 is TGTGCCAGCAGCTTAGGCGTCCGGGATGGCTACACCTTC. Its translation is CASSLGVRDGYTF.

The chain couples TRBV10-3 to TRBJ1-1; TRBD1 aligns across 9 bases. CDR1 ENHRY and CDR2 SYGVKD come from the germline V gene. With V trimmed by 0 bases and J by 4 bases, 3 bases remained unmatched. The CDR3 consists of 15 residues. The CDR3 DNA reads as TGTGCCATCAGTGAGTCCTTGGGACAGGGCACTGAAGCTTTCTTT. Protein: CAISESLGQGTEAFF.

In regard to this clone: One junction end disagrees with the germline gene, perhaps due to a read error. The V gene is TRBV15, the J gene TRBJ2-2; the D gene could be TRBD1 or TRBD2 (7 bases each). This CDR3 is 16 amino acids long. Germline V gene data show CDR1 as LNHNV and CDR2 as YYDKDF (reference sequence). CDR3 DNA: TGTGCCACCAGCAGACGTGGGGGGAGGGGGCACCGGGGAGCTGTTTTT. This codes for CATSRRGGRGHRGAVF.

This clone was found a few times. This sequence joins TRBV4-1 and TRBJ1-5; unclear D gene. V lost 0 bases and J 1 base, leaving 7 bases between the germline ends. The CDR3 length is 15 residues. The germline CDR1 and CDR2 sequences are MGHRA and YSYEKL. The CDR3 is CASSQEPGSNQPQHF. Here the CDR3 DNA reads TGCGCCAGCAGCCAAGAACCTGGGAGCAATCAGCCCCAGCATTTT.

The chain couples TRBV10-2 to TRBJ1-1, with D hard to call. Trimming pared 6 bases from V and 1 base from J, leaving 9 bases between. The CDR3 contains 13 residues. From germline, CDR1 is WSHSY and CDR2 SAAADI. CDR3 coding DNA: TGCGCCAGCAGCCCCTTGGAGAACACTGAAGCTTTCTTT. Its translation: CASSPLENTEAFF.